Described below is a single T cell receptor (beta chain) sequence and its context. Assay used: immunoSEQ multiplex PCR; TCRdb lists only in-frame clones, some missing. This table holds some 190,000 clones, around 83% found once. The data were taken from a study of blood T cell repertoires in COVID-19. About the study: Samples came from the United States, Italy and Spain, spanning acute and convalescent COVID-19. From T cells, B-cell-depleted T cells, or PBMCs came the material, which was cDNA or gDNA.

The receptor's source is a woman aged 80 or older with acute or convalescent COVID-19. Sequencing was done on a sample of peripheral blood.

The CDR3 nucleotides read TGTGCCAGCAGCGTCCCAGGGGATCTAGGTCGGGGCAACATTCAGTACTTC. Amino acid sequence: CASSVPGDLGRGNIQYF. V and J are TRBV5-6 and TRBJ2-4; perhaps TRBD1 as D (6 bases). CDR3 size: 17 residues. V shed 4 bases and J shed 7 bases, with 24 bases lying between them. Germline V gene lookup returns CDR1 SGHDT and CDR2 YYEEEE.